This TCR beta chain was obtained from a study of cytomegalovirus exposure and HLA in healthy donors. Study-wide points: Immune exposure information comprised only CMV serostatus. Per a later analysis, roughly 17,000 TCR beta sequences showed association with HLA alleles at 0.05 false discovery rate. More than 150 TCR beta chains were listed as cytomegalovirus-associated. Per a prior analysis, the majority of TCR beta V segments were productive roughly 87% or roughly 30% of the time.

The study ran its PCR with 60 Vbeta and 13 Jbeta primers. Method: immunoSEQ multiplex PCR; TCRdb's copy keeps in-frame clones and lacks some. This table holds approximately 180,000 clones, 80% found once. The V gene's germline CDR1 is MNHEY and CDR2 SMNVEV (reference sequence). V dropped 7 bases and J dropped 0; count of bases not matched to a gene: 9. The CDR3 length is 16 residues. In regard to this clone: As yet, its antigen is unknown.

The sample comprised PBMCs. The receptor was derived from a woman in her forties in good health and CMV-seronegative. This rearrangement joins TRBV27 to TRBJ1-2, with 9 positions matching TRBD1. CDR3 sequence (DNA): TGTGCCAGCAACCCGGGACAGGGAGTTACTAACTATGGCTACACCTTC. Protein product: CASNPGQGVTNYGYTF.